These 9 T cell receptor beta chains were all obtained from the same sample, sequenced in a study of regulatory T cells in long-lasting Graves disease. Time point meaning: persistent/refractory GD, antithyroid drugs over 5 years with positive TRAb. After RNA was extracted from PBMCs, the TCR library was made from it. Both iRepertoire HTBI primers and Arm-PCR of CDR3 regions were used to build the TCR beta libraries. TCRdb re-derived calls from the multiplex PCR reads in MiXCR, one entry per CDR3 protein. In the table there are around 400,000 distinct CDR3 sequences, under 25% of which are singletons. The sequencing here drew on peripheral blood mononuclear cells (PBMCs), taken when the disease was refractory, from a patient treated with antithyroid drugs. These receptors were collected from a female donor with Graves disease.

The rearrangement uses TRBV6-1 and TRBJ1-1; D not resolved. CDR1 is MNHNS and CDR2 is SASEGT in the germline V gene. Between the trimmed V and J ends, which lost 7 bases and 4 bases, there was a span of 10 bases. There are 12 residues in the CDR3. The CDR3 sequence is CASKSVVTEAFF. CDR3 in DNA: TGTGCCAGCAAAAGCGTAGTCACTGAAGCTTTCTTT.

This clonotype was recorded many times. The genes are TRBV20-1 and TRBJ2-7; weak D call: TRBD1 (6 bases). CDR1 and CDR2 (germline): DFQATT, SNEGSKA (reference sequence). This CDR3 spans 14 amino acids. V dropped 2 bases and J dropped 2 bases, with 13 bases sitting between them. In nucleotides, the CDR3 is TGCAGTGCTAGACTCGGGACATCCACCTACGAGCAGTACTTC. Translation: CSARLGTSTYEQYF.

The chain is built from TRBV20-1 and TRBJ2-7; 8 bases fit TRBD2. CDR3 length equals 15 residues. Germline loops: CDR1 DFQATT, CDR2 SNEGSKA (reference sequence). J was trimmed by 6 bases and V by 2 bases; bases with no gene match: 12. CDR3: CSARKGGLVSAEQYF. The CDR3 DNA reads as TGCAGTGCTAGAAAGGGGGGACTAGTCTCCGCCGAGCAGTACTTC.

Many counts were recorded for this clonotype. The chain employs TRBV15 and TRBJ1-2; possible D gene TRBD1, 5 bases. Trimming pared 0 bases from V and 3 bases from J, leaving 8 bases between. Germline CDR1 and CDR2: LNHNV and YYDKDF (reference sequence). CDR3 length: 14 residues. The CDR3 region has the DNA TGTGCCACCAGCAGAGACAGGGTGGACTATGGCTACACCTTC. Its translation: CATSRDRVDYGYTF.

This clonotype has only a few counts. The V gene is TRBV10-3, the J gene TRBJ2-7, with D perhaps TRBD1 or TRBD2 (5 bases each). Germline CDR1 ENHRY, CDR2 SYGVKD. Trimming cost V 8 bases and J 6 bases, with 20 bases left between them. The CDR3 loop spans 14 amino acids. The CDR3 protein is CAIGAGTYGAEQYF. For the CDR3, the DNA is TGTGCCATCGGGGCCGGGACCTATGGGGCCGAGCAGTACTTC.

This clonotype appeared many times. J is TRBJ1-2 and V is TRBV28; D not resolved. V gave up 2 bases and J gave up 4 bases, with 8 bases separating them. The CDR3 has 13 amino acids. Germline V lookup: CDR1 MDHEN, CDR2 SYDVKM. The CDR3, as DNA: TGTGCCAGCAGTTTAAGAATTCCCTATGGCTACACCTTC. Translation: CASSLRIPYGYTF.

This clonotype was detected ten times or more. The rearrangement uses TRBV28 and TRBJ2-4; D unclear. Trimming removed 6 bases from V and 0 bases from J, with 12 bases in between. Looked up from germline, CDR1 is MDHEN and CDR2 is SYDVKM. CDR3 size: 15 residues. CDR3 bases: TGTGCCAGCAGCCCACTTGACCCAGCCAAAAACATTCAGTACTTC. Translating it yields CASSPLDPAKNIQYF.

This clonotype was detected only a few times. The V gene is TRBV19, the J gene TRBJ1-1, with TRBD1 identical over 9 bases. This CDR3 is built from 15 residues. Trimming at V came to 3 bases and at J to 2 bases, leaving 4 bases not matched to a gene. The germline V gene has CDR1 LNHDA and CDR2 SQIVND (reference sequence). As DNA, the CDR3 is TGTGCCAGTAGTATGGACAGGGGTGGAAACACTGAAGCTTTCTTT. It specifies CASSMDRGGNTEAFF.

This clonotype was counted many times. The chain employs TRBV15 and TRBJ2-7, with D perhaps TRBD1 (6 bases). CDR1 and CDR2 (germline): LNHNV, YYDKDF (reference sequence). This CDR3 comprises 14 residues. Trimming took 8 bases from V and 1 from J, leaving 15 bases between them. The CDR3 DNA follows: TGTGCCACCGCTTCCCGGGACATATCCTACGAGCAGTACTTC. This gives the protein CATASRDISYEQYF.